A selection of T cell receptor beta chains follows, all from one sample in a study of T-cell memory formation after mild COVID-19. TCRdb re-called the 5' RACE reads with MiXCR, one entry per CDR3 protein. The top ten clones hold 21% of a sample with about 340,000 distinct CDR3 sequences, more than 20% of them seen once. Source material: PBMCs or a T cell subset sorted from them (not recorded which). The origin of the receptors is a man in his late teens or twenties who had mild COVID-19 (a few samples of this study predate the infection). Cell type and time point are not known. CDR3s leave out the opening cysteine and the closing phenylalanine or tryptophan. Fields, in order: CDR3 protein, V gene, J gene.

ASRQTGTSNYGYT	TRBV6-4	TRBJ1-2
ASSLGQTRLGNTIY	TRBV5-1	TRBJ1-3
ATSRPRQIYNEQF	TRBV15	TRBJ2-1
ASRGYGPRGEKLF	TRBV2	TRBJ1-4
ASSPADYEQY	TRBV6-2/TRBV6-3	TRBJ2-7
ASSFRMGYEQY	TRBV12-3/TRBV12-4	TRBJ2-7
ASRQDFYEQY	TRBV6-2/TRBV6-3	TRBJ2-7
ASSPGLKFQETQY	TRBV12-3/TRBV12-4	TRBJ2-5
ASSLRGQANYGYT	TRBV7-2	TRBJ1-2
ASSDRDSSREQF	TRBV11-1	TRBJ2-1
ASSSGRRGVTDTQY	TRBV28	TRBJ2-3
ASSNRVSTGELF	TRBV6-6	TRBJ2-2
ASSRGSAEAF	TRBV3-1	TRBJ1-1
ASSYSGSGHYGNTIY	TRBV6-5	TRBJ1-3
ASSSRGGELF	TRBV7-3	TRBJ2-2
ASSSAGQAVSGELF	TRBV6-6	TRBJ2-2
ASSYHTQRVQETQY	TRBV6-2/TRBV6-3	TRBJ2-5
ASSLLGGMANVLT	TRBV5-1	TRBJ2-6
ASSSTSSGFNEQF	TRBV4-1	TRBJ2-1
ASSVGTRGYYSPLH	TRBV9	TRBJ1-6
ASSWGPGGETQY	TRBV7-9	TRBJ2-5
ASSQGGTGTDTQY	TRBV14	TRBJ2-3
ASSFGQRGASDTQY	TRBV5-1	TRBJ2-3
ATSSPGQGRDGELF	TRBV15	TRBJ2-2
ASSLFWDSNQPQH	TRBV5-6	TRBJ1-5
ASRPLGGGFSYNEQF	TRBV6-2/TRBV6-3	TRBJ2-1
ASSYARPARELF	TRBV6-5	TRBJ2-2
ASSKTRSRGGYEQY	TRBV11-2	TRBJ2-7
ASSIQGGTDTQY	TRBV6-5	TRBJ2-3
ASSLRTSGGANTQY	TRBV5-1	TRBJ2-3
SATGGGWGYT	TRBV20-1	TRBJ1-2
ASSDSRDYGYT	TRBV6-6	TRBJ1-2
ASSLDDQNIQY	TRBV4-1	TRBJ2-4
ASSLYRLASSGFDTQY	TRBV7-9	TRBJ2-3
SVEGTGGSYEQY	TRBV29-1	TRBJ2-7
ASSSDLTSGANVLT	TRBV5-1	TRBJ2-6